This TCR beta chain was sequenced during a study of beta chain features in type 1 diabetes. For the study at large: Patient and healthy donor groups were alike in age, gender and cell yields. Analysis included about 100 million sorted cells drawn from all samples. Findings and caveats of the study: Patients' naive, central memory and Treg TCRB repertoires seemed closer to one another than those of healthy donors. A moderate, significant TCRB CDR3 shortening appeared in type 1 diabetes across four CD4+ subsets.

This clone was seen a handful of times. Its antigen is unidentified. Reverse transcribing all isolated RNA meant expressed TCRB transcripts were sequenced. Assay used: immunoSEQ multiplex PCR; TCRdb lists only in-frame clones, some missing. The sample lists 250,000 to 350,000 clones; approximately 15% were seen once. The V segment lost 6 bases and the J segment 2 bases; nucleotides outside the gene matches: 0. The length of the CDR3 is 13 residues. Looked up from germline, CDR1 is SNHLY and CDR2 is FYNNEI. The rearrangement uses TRBV2 and TRBJ2-1; 8 bases match TRBD2. Sample: naive CD4+ T cells from blood. This TCR was sampled from a man aged 25-40 years with type 1 diabetes. DNA for the CDR3: TGTGCCAGCAGAGCGGGAGCCTACAATGAGCAGTTCTTC. It encodes CASRAGAYNEQFF. Complete variable domain (other parts from reference TRBV2 and TRBJ2-1): EPEVTQTPSHQVTQMGQEVILRCVPISNHLYFYWYRQILGQKVEFLVSFYNNEISEKSEIFDDQFSVERPDGSNFTLKIRSTKLEDSAMYFCASRAGAYNEQFFGPGTRLTVL.